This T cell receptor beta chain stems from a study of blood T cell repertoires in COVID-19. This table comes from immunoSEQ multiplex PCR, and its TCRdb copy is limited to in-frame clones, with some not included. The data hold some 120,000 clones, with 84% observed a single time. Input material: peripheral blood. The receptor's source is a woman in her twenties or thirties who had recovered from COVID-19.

The DNA for the CDR3 is TGTGCCAGCAGCCCACTGACAGGGGGCACTTATAGCAATCAGCCCCAGCATTTT. Its protein is CASSPLTGGTYSNQPQHF. The genes are TRBV7-9 and TRBJ1-5, with 10 bases identical to TRBD1. V was pared by 5 bases and J by 0 bases, with 10 bases of the junction left unmatched. The CDR3 sequence is 18 residues long. Germline V CDR1 and CDR2: SEHNR, FQNEAQ (reference sequence).